The subject of this entry is one T cell receptor beta chain. Its specificity is unknown. The sample belongs to a study of T cell responses to AZD1222 COVID-19 vaccine. Study-level results: Mostly white British, mostly female donors; authors suggested clonal diversity may be underestimated.

TCRdb's table, derived via immunoSEQ multiplex PCR, lists solely in-frame clones and lacks some. The sample contains 150,000 to 200,000 clones, 94% of which appear only once. The J segment lost 2 bases and the V segment lost 2 bases, leaving 6 bases of the junction unmatched. CDR1 and CDR2 from the germline V gene are SGHTA and FQGNSA. This CDR3 region has 16 residues. This sequence originates from an adult who received the AZD1222 COVID-19 vaccine. The chain has TRBV7-2 and TRBJ2-1; 7 nucleotides agree with TRBD2. Specimen: peripheral blood, collected 28 days after the second AZD1222 dose. The CDR3 loop reads CASSLHTAGTYNEQFF. The CDR3 DNA sequence: TGTGCCAGCAGCTTACATACAGCGGGAACCTACAATGAGCAGTTCTTC.